This TCR beta chain was captured in a study of blood T cells in healthy people across ages. In its sample, this clonotype was seen a few times. Deletions cut 5 bases from V and 3 bases from J, with 10 bases between. This CDR3 region has 13 residues. Germline values: CDR1 MNHNY, CDR2 SVGAGI (reference sequence). A sample-barcoded 5' primer and a J-beta primer mix were used in a second PCR of about 7 to 12 cycles. Per-sample output comprised a minimum of 3 million paired-end reads containing CDR3. Each CDR3 protein gets one entry after TCRdb re-called the 5' RACE reads with MiXCR. The repertoire holds 650,000 or so distinct CDR3 sequences, more than 45% seen once, with approximately 12% in the top ten.

The genes are TRBV6-6 and TRBJ1-1; perhaps TRBD1 as D (6 bases). The specimen was blood. This sequence originates from a woman of 80 years or more in good health. CDR3 loop: CASSAGQHTEAFF. The CDR3 DNA reads as TGTGCCAGCAGTGCCGGACAGCACACTGAAGCTTTCTTT.